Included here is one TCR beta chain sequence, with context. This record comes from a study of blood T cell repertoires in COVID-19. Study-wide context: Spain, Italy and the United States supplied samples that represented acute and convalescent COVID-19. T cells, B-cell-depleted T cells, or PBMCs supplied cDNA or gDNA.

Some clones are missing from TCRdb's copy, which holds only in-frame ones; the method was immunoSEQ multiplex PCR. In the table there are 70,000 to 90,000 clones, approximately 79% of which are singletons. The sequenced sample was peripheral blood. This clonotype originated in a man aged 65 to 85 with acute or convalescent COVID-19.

DNA of the CDR3: TGTGCCAGCAGCCTTTACTCCTACGAGCAGTACTTC. Its protein product is CASSLYSYEQYF. The chain couples TRBV6-2 or TRBV6-3 to TRBJ2-7; D gene ambiguous. V was trimmed by 6 bases and J by 0 bases, leaving 6 bases between them. Germline V gene sequence: CDR1 MNHEY, CDR2 SVGEGT. The CDR3 runs to 12 residues.